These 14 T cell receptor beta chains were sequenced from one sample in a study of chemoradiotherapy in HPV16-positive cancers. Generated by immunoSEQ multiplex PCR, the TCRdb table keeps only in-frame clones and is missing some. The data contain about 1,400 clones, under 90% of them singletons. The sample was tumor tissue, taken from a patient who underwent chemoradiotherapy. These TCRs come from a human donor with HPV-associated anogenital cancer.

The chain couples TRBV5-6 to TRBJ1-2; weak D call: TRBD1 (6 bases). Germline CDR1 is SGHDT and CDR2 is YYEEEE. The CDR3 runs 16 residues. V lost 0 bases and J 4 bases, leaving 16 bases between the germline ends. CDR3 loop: CASSLVDSLSPYGYTF. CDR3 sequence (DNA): TGTGCCAGCAGCTTGGTGGACAGTTTGTCTCCCTATGGCTACACCTTC.

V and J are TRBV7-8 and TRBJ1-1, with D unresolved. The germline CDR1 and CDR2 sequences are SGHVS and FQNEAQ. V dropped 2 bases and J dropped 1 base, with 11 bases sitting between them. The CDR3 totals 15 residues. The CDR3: CASSLQLRENTEAFF. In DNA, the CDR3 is TGTGCCAGCAGCTTACAATTACGGGAGAACACTGAAGCTTTCTTT.

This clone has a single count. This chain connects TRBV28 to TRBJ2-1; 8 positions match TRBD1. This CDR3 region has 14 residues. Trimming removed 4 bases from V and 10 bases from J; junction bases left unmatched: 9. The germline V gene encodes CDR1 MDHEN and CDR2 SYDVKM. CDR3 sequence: CASSSKVRGREQFF. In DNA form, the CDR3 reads TGTGCCAGCAGTTCCAAGGTCAGGGGGCGAGAGCAGTTCTTC.

The CDR3 loop reads CASSPMGQPQHF. The CDR3 DNA follows: TGTGCCAGCAGCCCAATGGGGCAGCCCCAGCATTTT. The chain has TRBV6-1 and TRBJ1-5; D unclear. Germline V CDR1 and CDR2: MNHNS, SASEGT. With 6 bases removed from V and 7 bases from J, the gap between germline ends came to 10 bases. The length of the CDR3 is 12 residues.

The DNA for the CDR3 is TGTGCCAGCAGCTTGGCCTGGGCACCGAGAACTGAAGCTTTCTTT. Translated: CASSLAWAPRTEAFF. The rearrangement uses TRBV5-6 and TRBJ1-1; D remains unclear. V lost 0 bases and J lost 5, with 14 bases in between. Germline V lookup: CDR1 SGHDT, CDR2 YYEEEE. This CDR3 comprises 15 residues.

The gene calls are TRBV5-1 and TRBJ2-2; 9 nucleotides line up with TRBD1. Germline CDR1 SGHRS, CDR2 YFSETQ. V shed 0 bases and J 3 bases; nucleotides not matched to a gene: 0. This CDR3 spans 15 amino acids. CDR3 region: CASSLGQGDTGELFF. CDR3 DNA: TGCGCCAGCAGCTTGGGACAGGGGGACACCGGGGAGCTGTTTTTT.

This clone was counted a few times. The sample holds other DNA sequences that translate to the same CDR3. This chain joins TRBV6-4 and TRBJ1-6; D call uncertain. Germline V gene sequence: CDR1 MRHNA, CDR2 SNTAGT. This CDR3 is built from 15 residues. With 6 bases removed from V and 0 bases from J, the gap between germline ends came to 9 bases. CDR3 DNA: TGTGCCAGCAGGCGTACGAGCTCCTATAATTCACCCCTCCACTTT. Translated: CASRRTSSYNSPLHF.

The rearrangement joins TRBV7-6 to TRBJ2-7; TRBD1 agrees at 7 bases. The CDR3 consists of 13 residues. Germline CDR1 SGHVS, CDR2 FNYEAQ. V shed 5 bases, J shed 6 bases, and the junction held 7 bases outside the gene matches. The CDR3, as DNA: TGTGCCAGCAGCGCCTCCACAGGGGTCGAGCAGTACTTC. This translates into CASSASTGVEQYF.

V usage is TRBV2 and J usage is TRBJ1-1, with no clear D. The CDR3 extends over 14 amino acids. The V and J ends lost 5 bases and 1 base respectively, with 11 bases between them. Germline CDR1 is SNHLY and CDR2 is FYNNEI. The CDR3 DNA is TGTGCCAGCAGTAGTGAGCGGGAGAACACTGAAGCTTTCTTT. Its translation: CASSSERENTEAFF.

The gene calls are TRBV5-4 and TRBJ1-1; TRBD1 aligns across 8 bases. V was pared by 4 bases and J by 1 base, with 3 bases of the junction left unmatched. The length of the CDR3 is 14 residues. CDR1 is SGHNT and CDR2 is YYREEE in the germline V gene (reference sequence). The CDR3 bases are TGTGCCAGCAGCACTGACAGGGGGAACACTGAAGCTTTCTTT. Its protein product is CASSTDRGNTEAFF.

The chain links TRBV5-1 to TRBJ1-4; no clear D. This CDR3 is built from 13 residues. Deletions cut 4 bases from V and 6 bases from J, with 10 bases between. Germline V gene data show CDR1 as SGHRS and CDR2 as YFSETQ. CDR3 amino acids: CASSAVTDEKLFF. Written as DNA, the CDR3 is TGCGCCAGCAGCGCTGTGACGGATGAAAAACTGTTTTTT.

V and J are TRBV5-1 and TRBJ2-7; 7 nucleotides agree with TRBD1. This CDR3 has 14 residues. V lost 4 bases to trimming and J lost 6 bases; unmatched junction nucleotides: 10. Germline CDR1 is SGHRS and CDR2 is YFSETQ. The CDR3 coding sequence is TGCGCCAGCAGCCCCTGGGACAGTCATCGCGAGCAGTACTTC. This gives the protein CASSPWDSHREQYF.

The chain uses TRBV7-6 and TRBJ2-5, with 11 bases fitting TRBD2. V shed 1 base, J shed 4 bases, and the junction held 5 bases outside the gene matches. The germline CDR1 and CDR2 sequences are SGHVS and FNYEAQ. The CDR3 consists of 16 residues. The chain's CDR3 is CASSLDVAGGRETQYF. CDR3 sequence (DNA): TGTGCCAGCAGCTTAGATGTAGCGGGGGGGCGAGAGACCCAGTACTTC.

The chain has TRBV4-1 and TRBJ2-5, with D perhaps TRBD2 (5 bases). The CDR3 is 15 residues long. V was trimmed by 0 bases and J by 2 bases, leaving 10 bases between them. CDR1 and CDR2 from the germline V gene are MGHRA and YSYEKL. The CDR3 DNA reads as TGCGCCAGCAGCCAAGAGGTGTGGAGGCAAGAGACCCAGTACTTC. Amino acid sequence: CASSQEVWRQETQYF.